This T cell receptor (beta chain) appears in the sequencing data of a study of early T cells in non-severe SARS-CoV-2 infection. Study in general: From unsorted whole blood, bulk RNA was sequenced, and the chains remained unpaired. Whole-study results and caveats: VDJdb matching favored anti-spike CD8 responses, missing private and CD4 specificities.

With regard to this clonotype: The antigen is not known. A much larger clone sits a single nucleotide away, making a read error possible.

The CDR3 contains 15 residues. Germline V gene lookup returns CDR1 MNHEY and CDR2 SVGAGI. Unique molecular identifiers were attached to individual cDNA molecules. TCRdb reprocessed the 5' RACE reads with MiXCR, giving one entry per CDR3 protein. The data show fewer than 85,000 distinct CDR3 sequences, approximately 12% seen once. This sequence originates from an adult who was a healthcare worker with PCR-confirmed SARS-CoV-2 infection or an uninfected control (not recorded which). The sample taken for sequencing was whole blood. The chain couples TRBV6-5 to TRBJ2-2; TRBD1 matches at 7 bases. CDR3 DNA sequence: TGTGCCAGCAGTTACAGGGGGCGCGACACCGGGGAGCTGATTTTT. It translates to CASSYRGRDTGELIF.